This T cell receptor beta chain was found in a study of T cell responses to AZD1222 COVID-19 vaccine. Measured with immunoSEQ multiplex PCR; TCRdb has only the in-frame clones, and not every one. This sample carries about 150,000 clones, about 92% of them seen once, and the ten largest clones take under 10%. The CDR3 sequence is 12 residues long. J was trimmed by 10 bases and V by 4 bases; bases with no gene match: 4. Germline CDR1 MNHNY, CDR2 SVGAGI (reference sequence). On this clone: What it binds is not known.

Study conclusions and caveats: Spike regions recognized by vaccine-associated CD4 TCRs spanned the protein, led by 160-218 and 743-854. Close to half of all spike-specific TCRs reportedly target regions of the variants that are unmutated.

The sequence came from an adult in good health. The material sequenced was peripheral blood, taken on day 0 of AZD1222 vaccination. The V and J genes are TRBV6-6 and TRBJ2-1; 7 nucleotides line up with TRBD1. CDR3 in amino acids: CASSSLDREQFF. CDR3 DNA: TGTGCCAGCAGTTCCTTGGACAGGGAGCAGTTCTTC.